This T cell receptor beta chain appears in the sequencing data of a study of beta chain features in type 1 diabetes. On the study more broadly: The patient and healthy donor groups were comparable for age, gender and cell yields. Study-wide results and limits: Cells that show high TCR expression could be over-represented by cDNA sequencing. Within patients, naive, central memory and Treg TCRB repertoires seemed more similar than within healthy donors.

CDR3 length: 15 amino acids. CDR1 and CDR2 (germline): SGHRS, YFSETQ. V trimming: 4 bases; J trimming: 7 bases; junction bases outside the gene matches: 6. CD4+ naive, central memory, regulatory and stem cell-like memory cells were sorted via CD45RO/CCR7/CD25/CD127/CD95/CD27. This clone was counted only a few times. Its cognate antigen is unknown. Of the isolated RNA, all was reverse transcribed, and so the sequenced material was expressed TCRB transcripts. Measured with immunoSEQ multiplex PCR; TCRdb has only the in-frame clones, and not every one. Among roughly 400,000 clones listed, over 12% were seen once.

The sequence was obtained from a young woman in good health. The chain has TRBV5-1 and TRBJ1-5; 12 bases match TRBD1. The source material was naive CD4+ T cells from blood. CDR3 loop: CASSTGTGGRQPQHF. The CDR3 nucleotides read TGCGCCAGCAGCACCGGGACAGGGGGCAGGCAGCCCCAGCATTTT.